A single T cell receptor beta chain is shown here with its context. The sample is drawn from a study of OX40 agonist ivuxolimab in advanced cancers. The germline V and J ends were trimmed by 5 bases and 6 bases, with 16 bases remaining between them. The CDR3 is made up of 14 amino acids. Germline CDR1 reads LNHDA; CDR2 reads SQIVND (reference sequence). The assay was immunoSEQ multiplex PCR, and TCRdb's table has in-frame clones only and misses some. The sample holds tens of thousands of clones, roughly 84% seen once. The specimen comprised CD4+ or CD8+ T cells sorted from blood, sampled in a trial of the OX40 agonist ivuxolimab. The V and J genes are TRBV19 and TRBJ1-1, with no clear D. This sequence was found in an adult with an advanced solid tumor such as melanoma, head and neck, liver or kidney cancer. CDR3 loop: CASSLAGRQPEAFF. The CDR3 nucleotides are TGTGCCAGTAGTCTCGCGGGCCGGCAACCTGAAGCTTTCTTT.